These 6 T cell receptor beta chains were sequenced from one sample in a study of T cell repertoires in cytomegalovirus infection. TCRdb re-called the reads through MiXCR, storing one row per CDR3 protein. The sample lists 200,000 to 300,000 distinct CDR3 sequences, roughly 9.1% occurring once. The specimen was PBMCs. Source of these receptors: a human donor in good health (CMV status not recorded). Some clones in this sample may be carry-over from other donors' samples.

This clonotype was recorded a few times. The chain recombines TRBV5-1 with TRBJ1-1, with D possibly being TRBD1 (6 bases). The V gene lost 4 bases and the J gene lost 5 bases, with 12 bases spanning the gap. Germline V gene lookup returns CDR1 SGHRS and CDR2 YFSETQ. This CDR3 is 13 amino acids long. CDR3 loop: CASSAGTRTEAFF. CDR3 nucleotide sequence: TGCGCCAGCAGCGCCGGGACACGGACTGAAGCTTTCTTT.

The chain uses TRBV15 and TRBJ1-4; D gene unclear. This CDR3 region has 11 residues. Trimming took 8 bases from V and 4 from J, leaving 5 bases between them. CDR1 is LNHNV, CDR2 YYDKDF, per germline (reference sequence). In DNA form, the CDR3 reads TGTGCCACCGGGGTTAATGAAAAACTGTTTTTT. It specifies CATGVNEKLFF.

This clonotype has more than one count but fewer than ten. The J gene is TRBJ2-2, the V gene TRBV19; D uncertain. Looked up from germline, CDR1 is LNHDA and CDR2 is SQIVND (reference sequence). The CDR3 runs 14 residues. The V end was cut by 6 bases, the J end by 2 bases, with 10 bases between. The CDR3 region is CASSRQPNTGELFF. Written as DNA, the CDR3 is TGTGCCAGTAGCCGGCAGCCTAACACCGGGGAGCTGTTTTTT.

This clonotype appeared many times. The J gene is TRBJ2-3, the V gene TRBV7-6; unclear D gene. CDR1 and CDR2 from the germline V gene are SGHVS and FNYEAQ. CDR3 size: 12 residues. V lost 3 bases, J lost 5 bases, and 6 bases lay in between. The CDR3 loop reads CASSLAVDTQYF. CDR3 DNA: TGTGCCAGCAGCTTGGCGGTAGATACGCAGTATTTT.

At least ten counts were recorded for this clonotype. The chain couples TRBV7-2 to TRBJ1-2, with 8 bases that match TRBD1. After removal of 5 bases from V and 8 bases from J, the junction contained 13 bases not matched to a gene. Germline CDR1 SGHTA, CDR2 FQGNSA. The CDR3 consists of 15 residues. The DNA of the CDR3 is TGTGCCAGCAGCCTGCAAAATCAGGGGGCAGAGGGCTACACCTTC. This gives the protein CASSLQNQGAEGYTF.

This clonotype was picked up many times. The V gene is TRBV7-8, the J gene TRBJ2-1; 8 bases fit TRBD1. CDR1 is SGHVS and CDR2 is FQNEAQ in the germline V gene. The CDR3 runs to 15 residues. Trimming at V came to 5 bases and at J to 6 bases, leaving 9 bases not matched to a gene. This CDR3 reads CASSPRRTGPNEQFF. The CDR3 coding sequence is TGTGCCAGCAGCCCACGACGGACAGGGCCCAATGAGCAGTTCTTC.